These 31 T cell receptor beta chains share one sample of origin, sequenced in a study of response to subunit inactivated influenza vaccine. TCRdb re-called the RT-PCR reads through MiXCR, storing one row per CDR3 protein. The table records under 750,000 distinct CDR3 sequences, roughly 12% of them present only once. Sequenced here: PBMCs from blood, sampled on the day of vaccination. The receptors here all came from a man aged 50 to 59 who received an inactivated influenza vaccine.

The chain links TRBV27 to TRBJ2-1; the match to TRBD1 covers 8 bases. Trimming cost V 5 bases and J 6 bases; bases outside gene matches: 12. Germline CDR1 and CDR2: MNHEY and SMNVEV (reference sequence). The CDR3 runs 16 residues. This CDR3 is CASSPVSGGRGNEQFF. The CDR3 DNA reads TGTGCCAGCAGTCCCGTCTCAGGGGGCCGGGGCAATGAGCAGTTCTTC.

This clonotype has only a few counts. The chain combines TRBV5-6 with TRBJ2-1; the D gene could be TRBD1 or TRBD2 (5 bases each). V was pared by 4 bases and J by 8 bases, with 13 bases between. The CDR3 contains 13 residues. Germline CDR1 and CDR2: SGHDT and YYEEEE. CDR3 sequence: CASSPGTVHEQFF. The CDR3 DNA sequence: TGTGCCAGCAGCCCCGGGACGGTCCATGAGCAGTTCTTC.

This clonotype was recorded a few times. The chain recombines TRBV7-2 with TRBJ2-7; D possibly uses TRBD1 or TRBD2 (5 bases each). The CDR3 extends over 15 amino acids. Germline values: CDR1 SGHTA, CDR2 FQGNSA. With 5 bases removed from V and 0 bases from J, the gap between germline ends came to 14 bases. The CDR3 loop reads CASSKAGDHSYEQYF. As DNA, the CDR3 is TGTGCCAGCAGCAAAGCTGGGGACCACTCCTACGAGCAGTACTTC.

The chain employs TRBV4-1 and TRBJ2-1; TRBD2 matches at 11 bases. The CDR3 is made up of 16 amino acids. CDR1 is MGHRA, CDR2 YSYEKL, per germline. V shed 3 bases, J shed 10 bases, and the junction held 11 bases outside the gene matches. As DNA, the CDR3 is TGCGCCAGCAGCCAGGGACGGATAGCGGGGGGGCCCGAGCAGTTCTTC. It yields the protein CASSQGRIAGGPEQFF.

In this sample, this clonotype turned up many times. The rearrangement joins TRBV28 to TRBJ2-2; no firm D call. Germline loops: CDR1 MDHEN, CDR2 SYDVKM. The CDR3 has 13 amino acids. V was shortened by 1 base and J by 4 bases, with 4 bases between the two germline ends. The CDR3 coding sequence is TGTGCCAGCAGTTTATCCATCACCGGGGAGCTGTTTTTT. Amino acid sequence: CASSLSITGELFF.

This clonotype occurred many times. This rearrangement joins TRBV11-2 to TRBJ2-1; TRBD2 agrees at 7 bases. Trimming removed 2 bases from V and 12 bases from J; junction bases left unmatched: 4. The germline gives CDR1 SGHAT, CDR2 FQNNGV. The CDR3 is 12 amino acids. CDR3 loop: CASSLFGGGQFF. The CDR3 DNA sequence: TGTGCCAGCAGCTTATTTGGGGGGGGGCAGTTCTTC.

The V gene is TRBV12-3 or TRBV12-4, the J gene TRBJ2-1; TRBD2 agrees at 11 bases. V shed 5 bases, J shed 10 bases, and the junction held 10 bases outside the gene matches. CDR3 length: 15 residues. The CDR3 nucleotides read TGTGCCAGCAGTCTCGGACTAGCGGGTACGAGCGAGCAGTTCTTC. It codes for CASSLGLAGTSEQFF.

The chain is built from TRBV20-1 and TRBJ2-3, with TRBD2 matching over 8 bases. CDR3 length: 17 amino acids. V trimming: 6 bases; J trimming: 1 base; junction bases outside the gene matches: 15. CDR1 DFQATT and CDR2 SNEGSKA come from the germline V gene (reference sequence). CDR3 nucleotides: TGCAGTGCGACTAGCGCCCCCCACGCGCGGGGCACAGATACGCAGTATTTT. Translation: CSATSAPHARGTDTQYF.

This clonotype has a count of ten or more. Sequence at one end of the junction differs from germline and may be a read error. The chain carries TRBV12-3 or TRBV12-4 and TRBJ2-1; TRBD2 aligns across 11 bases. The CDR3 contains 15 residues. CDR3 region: CASRLAGGPANEQFF. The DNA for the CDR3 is TGTGCCAGCAGATTAGCGGGGGGGCCGGCCAATGAGCAGTTCTTC.

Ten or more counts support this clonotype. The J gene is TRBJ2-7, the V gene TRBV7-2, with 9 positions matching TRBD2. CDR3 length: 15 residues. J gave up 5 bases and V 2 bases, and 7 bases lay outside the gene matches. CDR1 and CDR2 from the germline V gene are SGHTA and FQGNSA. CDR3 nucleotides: TGTGCCAGCAGCTTAAACCGAGCTAGCGGGAACGAGCAGTACTTC. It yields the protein CASSLNRASGNEQYF.

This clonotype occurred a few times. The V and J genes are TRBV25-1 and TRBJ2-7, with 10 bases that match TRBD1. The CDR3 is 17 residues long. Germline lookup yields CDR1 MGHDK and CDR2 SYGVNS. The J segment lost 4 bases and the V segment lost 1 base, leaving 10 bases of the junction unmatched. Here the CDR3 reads CASSESRVRQGAYEQYF. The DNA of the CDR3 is TGTGCCAGCAGTGAATCGAGGGTGAGACAGGGGGCTTACGAGCAGTACTTC.

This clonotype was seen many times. In DNA, the CDR3 is TGTGCCAGGCTTCCAATTCCATGGGTCAACAATGAGCAGTTCTTC. Its protein is CARLPIPWVNNEQFF. The chain joins TRBV27 to TRBJ2-1; D remains ambiguous. The CDR3 has 15 residues. In germline, CDR1 is MNHEY, CDR2 SMNVEV (reference sequence). The V and J ends lost 9 bases and 5 bases respectively, with 20 bases between them.

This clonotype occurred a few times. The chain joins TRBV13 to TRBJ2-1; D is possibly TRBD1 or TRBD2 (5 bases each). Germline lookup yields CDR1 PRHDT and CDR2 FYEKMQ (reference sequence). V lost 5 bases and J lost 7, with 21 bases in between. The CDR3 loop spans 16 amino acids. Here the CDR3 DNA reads TGTGCCAGCAGCGATTCAACACTATCCGAGGGGAATGAGCAGTTCTTC. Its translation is CASSDSTLSEGNEQFF.

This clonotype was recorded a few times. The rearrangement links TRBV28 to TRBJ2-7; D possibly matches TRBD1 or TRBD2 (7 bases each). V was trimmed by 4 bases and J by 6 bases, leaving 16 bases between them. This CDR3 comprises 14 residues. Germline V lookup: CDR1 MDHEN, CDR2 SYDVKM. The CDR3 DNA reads TGTGCCAGCAGTTCCAGTGGGAGGGGGCCCGAGCAGTACTTC. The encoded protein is CASSSSGRGPEQYF.

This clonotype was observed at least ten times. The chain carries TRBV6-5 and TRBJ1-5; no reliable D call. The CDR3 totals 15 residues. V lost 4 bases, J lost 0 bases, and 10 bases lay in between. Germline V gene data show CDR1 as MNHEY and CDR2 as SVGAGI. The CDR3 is CASSSVWDSNQPQHF. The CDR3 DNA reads TGTGCCAGCAGTTCCGTCTGGGATAGCAATCAGCCCCAGCATTTT.

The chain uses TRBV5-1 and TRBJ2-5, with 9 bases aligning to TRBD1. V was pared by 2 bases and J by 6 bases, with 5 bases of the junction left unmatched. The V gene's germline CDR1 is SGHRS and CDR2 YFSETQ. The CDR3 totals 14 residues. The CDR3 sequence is CASSFRTGVQTQYF. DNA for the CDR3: TGCGCCAGCAGCTTCCGGACAGGGGTTCAGACCCAGTACTTC.

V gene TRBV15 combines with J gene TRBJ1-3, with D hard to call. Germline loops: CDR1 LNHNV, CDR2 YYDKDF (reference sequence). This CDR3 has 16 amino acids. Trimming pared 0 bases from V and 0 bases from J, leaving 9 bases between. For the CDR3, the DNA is TGTGCCACCAGCAGAGATACCCCTCCCTCTGGAAACACCATATATTTT. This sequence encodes CATSRDTPPSGNTIYF.

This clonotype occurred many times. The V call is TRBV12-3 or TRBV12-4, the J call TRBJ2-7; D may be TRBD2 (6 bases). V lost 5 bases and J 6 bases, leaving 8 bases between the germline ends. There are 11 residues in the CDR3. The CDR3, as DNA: TGTGCCAGCAGTCGGGGGACCGAGCAGTACTTC. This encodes CASSRGTEQYF.

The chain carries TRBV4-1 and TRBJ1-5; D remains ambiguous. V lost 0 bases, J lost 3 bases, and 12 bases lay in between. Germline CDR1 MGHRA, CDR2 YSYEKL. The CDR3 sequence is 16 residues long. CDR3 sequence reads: CASSQEGRGINQPQHF. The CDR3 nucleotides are TGCGCCAGCAGCCAAGAAGGACGTGGTATCAATCAGCCCCAGCATTTT.

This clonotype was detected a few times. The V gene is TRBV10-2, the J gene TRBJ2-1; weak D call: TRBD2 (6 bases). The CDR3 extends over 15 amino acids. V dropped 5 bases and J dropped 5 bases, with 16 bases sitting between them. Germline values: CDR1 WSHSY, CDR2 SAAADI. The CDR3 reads CASSSGLLRDNEQFF. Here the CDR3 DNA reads TGCGCCAGCAGTAGCGGGCTCCTCCGGGACAATGAGCAGTTCTTC.

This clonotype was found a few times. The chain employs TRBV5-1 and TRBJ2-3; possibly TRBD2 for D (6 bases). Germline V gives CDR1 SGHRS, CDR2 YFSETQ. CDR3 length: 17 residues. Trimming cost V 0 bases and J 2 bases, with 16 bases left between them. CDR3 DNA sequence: TGCGCCAGCAGCTTGGCCCGGGACTCTGATATCACAGATACGCAGTATTTT. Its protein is CASSLARDSDITDTQYF.

DNA of the CDR3: TGTGCCACCAGCCCGAGGGCTAGCGGGAGGGCCTTGTCCTACGAGCAGTACTTC. Translation: CATSPRASGRALSYEQYF. The chain is built from TRBV15 and TRBJ2-7, with 12 bases aligning to TRBD2. The CDR3 has 18 amino acids. Germline CDR1 is LNHNV and CDR2 is YYDKDF (reference sequence). Unmatched junction bases numbered 12, after V lost 5 bases and J lost 1 base.

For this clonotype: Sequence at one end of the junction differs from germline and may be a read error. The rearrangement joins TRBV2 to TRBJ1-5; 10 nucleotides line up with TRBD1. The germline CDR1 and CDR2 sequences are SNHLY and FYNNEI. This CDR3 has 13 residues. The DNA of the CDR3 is TGCGCCAGTAGCGACAGGGGGCTTGGGCCCCAGCATTTT. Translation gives CASSDRGLGPQHF. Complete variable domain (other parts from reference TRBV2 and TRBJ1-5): EPEVTQTPSHQVTQMGQEVILRCVPISNHLYFYWYRQILGQKVEFLVSFYNNEISEKSEIFDDQFSVERPDGSNFTLKIRSTKLEDSAMYFCASSDRGLGPQHFGDGTRLSIL.

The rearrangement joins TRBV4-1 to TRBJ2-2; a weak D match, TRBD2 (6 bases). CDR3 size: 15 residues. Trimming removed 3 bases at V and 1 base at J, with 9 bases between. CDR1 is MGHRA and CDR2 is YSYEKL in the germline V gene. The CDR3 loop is CASSQGGLNTGELFF. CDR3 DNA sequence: TGCGCCAGCAGCCAGGGGGGTTTGAACACCGGGGAGCTGTTTTTT.

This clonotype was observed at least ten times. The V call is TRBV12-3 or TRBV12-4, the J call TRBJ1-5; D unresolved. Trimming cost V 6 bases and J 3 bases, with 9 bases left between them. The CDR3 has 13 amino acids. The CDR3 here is CASRPGLNQPQHF. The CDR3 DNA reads TGTGCCAGCAGACCGGGCCTCAATCAGCCCCAGCATTTT.

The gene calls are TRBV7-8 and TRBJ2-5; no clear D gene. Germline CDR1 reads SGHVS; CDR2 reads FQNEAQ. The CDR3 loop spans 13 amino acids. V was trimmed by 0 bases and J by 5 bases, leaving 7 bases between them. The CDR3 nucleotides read TGTGCCAGCAGCTTAGCTCCGGTGGAGACCCAGTACTTC. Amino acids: CASSLAPVETQYF.

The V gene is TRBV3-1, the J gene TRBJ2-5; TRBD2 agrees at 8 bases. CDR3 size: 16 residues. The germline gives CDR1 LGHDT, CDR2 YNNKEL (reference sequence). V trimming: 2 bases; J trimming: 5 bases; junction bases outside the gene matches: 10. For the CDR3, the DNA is TGTGCCAGCAGCCAACGAACGGGGGGGCTTTACGAGACCCAGTACTTC. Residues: CASSQRTGGLYETQYF.

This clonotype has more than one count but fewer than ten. CDR3: CASSQDSPGSPLHF. CDR3 DNA: TGTGCCAGCAGCCAAGACAGCCCAGGTTCACCCCTCCACTTT. This chain connects TRBV4-2 to TRBJ1-6; no clear D gene. The CDR3 sequence is 14 residues long. Germline CDR1 reads LGHNA; CDR2 reads YNFKEQ. V lost 0 bases and J 9 bases, leaving 9 bases between the germline ends.

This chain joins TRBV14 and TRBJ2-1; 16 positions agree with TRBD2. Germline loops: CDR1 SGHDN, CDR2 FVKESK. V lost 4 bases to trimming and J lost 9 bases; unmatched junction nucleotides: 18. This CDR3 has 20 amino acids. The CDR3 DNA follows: TGTGCCAGCAGCCCTTACGGGACTAGCGGGAGGGCCGTCCCCCACAGTGAGCAGTTCTTC. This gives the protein CASSPYGTSGRAVPHSEQFF.

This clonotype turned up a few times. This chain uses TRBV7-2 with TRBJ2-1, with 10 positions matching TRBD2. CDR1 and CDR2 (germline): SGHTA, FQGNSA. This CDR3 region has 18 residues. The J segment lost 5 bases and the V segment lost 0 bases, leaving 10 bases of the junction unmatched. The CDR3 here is CASSLAWASGSVHNEQFF. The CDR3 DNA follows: TGTGCCAGCAGCTTAGCGTGGGCTAGCGGGAGTGTCCACAATGAGCAGTTCTTC.

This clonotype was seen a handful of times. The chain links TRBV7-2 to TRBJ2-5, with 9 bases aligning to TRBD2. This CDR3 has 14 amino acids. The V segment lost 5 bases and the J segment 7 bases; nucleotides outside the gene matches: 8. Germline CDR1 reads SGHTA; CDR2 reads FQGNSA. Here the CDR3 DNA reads TGTGCCAGCAGCGCGACTAGCGGCTCTTGGACCCAGTACTTC. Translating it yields CASSATSGSWTQYF.